Below are 9 T cell receptor beta chains sequenced from a single sample in a study of blood T cell repertoires in COVID-19. The assay was immunoSEQ multiplex PCR, and TCRdb's table has in-frame clones only and misses some. The data show 85,000 to 90,000 clones, roughly 90% seen once. The sample consisted of peripheral blood. Receptor source: a man at least 80 years old with active or convalescent COVID-19.

This chain uses TRBV5-8 with TRBJ1-1; 7 bases are shared with TRBD1. The CDR3 spans 13 residues. With V trimmed by 4 bases and J by 8 bases, 8 bases remained unmatched. Looked up from germline, CDR1 is SGHTS and CDR2 is YDEGEE. CDR3 residues: CASSPDRVREAFF. CDR3 nucleotide sequence: TGTGCCAGCAGCCCTGACAGGGTCCGGGAAGCTTTCTTT.

V is TRBV6-6 and J is TRBJ2-3; 7 nucleotides align to TRBD2. The junction had 4 bases not matched to a gene; V was cut back by 2 bases and J by 8 bases. The germline gives CDR1 MNHNY, CDR2 SVGAGI (reference sequence). This CDR3 has 13 residues. The CDR3 here is CASSYRTSPTQYF. In nucleotides, the CDR3 is TGTGCCAGCAGTTACAGGACTAGTCCTACGCAGTATTTT.

CDR3 region: CASSRTQGSGNTIYF. The CDR3 DNA reads as TGTGCCAGCTCAAGGACACAGGGCTCTGGAAACACCATATATTTT. V gene TRBV18 combines with J gene TRBJ1-3; possibly TRBD1 for D (6 bases). The ends were cut back, 5 bases at V and 0 bases at J, with 11 bases in the middle. Germline CDR1 reads KGHSH; CDR2 reads LQKENI. The CDR3 contains 15 residues.

The rearrangement links TRBV21-1 to TRBJ2-5; the D call in the table, TRBD2, was not verified against the DNA. TRBV21-1 is tagged as a pseudogene. The CDR3 extends over 16 amino acids. The chain's CDR3 is CASSKERSGLRKTQYF. As DNA, the CDR3 is TGTGCCAGCAGCAAAGAACGTAGCGGTCTTCGAAAGACCCAGTACTTC.

The chain joins TRBV5-1 to TRBJ2-3; D not resolved. The V end was cut by 4 bases, the J end by 5 bases, with 14 bases between. Germline CDR1 and CDR2: SGHRS and YFSETQ. The length of the CDR3 is 14 residues. The CDR3 loop reads CASSPGIPRDTQYF. The CDR3 DNA reads as TGCGCCAGCAGCCCAGGCATACCACGAGATACGCAGTATTTT.

This chain uses TRBV30 with TRBJ1-1; unclear D gene. Germline assignment: CDR1 GTSNPN and CDR2 SVGIG (reference sequence). The V gene lost 1 base and the J gene lost 2 bases, with 11 bases spanning the gap. This CDR3 has 14 amino acids. Here the CDR3 reads CAWSAIAGNTEAFF. In nucleotides, the CDR3 is TGTGCCTGGAGTGCCATTGCGGGAAACACTGAAGCTTTCTTT.

This clone has more than one count but fewer than ten. The chain carries TRBV7-9 and TRBJ2-5; 10 positions match TRBD1. The CDR3 spans 16 residues. After removal of 4 bases from V and 0 bases from J, the junction contained 5 bases not matched to a gene. The germline V gene encodes CDR1 SEHNR and CDR2 FQNEAQ (reference sequence). DNA for the CDR3: TGTGCCAGCAGCTCGGGGACAGGGGAGAACCAAGAGACCCAGTACTTC. Its translation: CASSSGTGENQETQYF.

V is TRBV2 and J is TRBJ2-7; 9 bases match TRBD1. The V gene end was trimmed by 5 bases and the J gene end by 5 bases; junction bases not matched to a gene: 10. This CDR3 has 15 residues. From germline, CDR1 is SNHLY and CDR2 FYNNEI. CDR3 DNA sequence: TGTGCCAGCAGTACCAAAAGGACAGGGGTCCACGAGCAGTACTTC. Protein: CASSTKRTGVHEQYF.

This clone was seen just once. The rearrangement joins TRBV5-1 to TRBJ1-6; 8 nucleotides match TRBD1. V lost 0 bases to trimming and J lost 6 bases; unmatched junction nucleotides: 5. Germline-derived CDR1 and CDR2 are SGHRS and YFSETQ. The CDR3 contains 16 residues. CDR3 region: CASSLAQGAINSPLHF. The CDR3 DNA reads as TGCGCCAGCAGCTTGGCGCAGGGGGCGATTAATTCACCCCTCCACTTT.